This TCR beta chain stems from a study of blood T cell repertoires in COVID-19. At the level of the study: Nucleic acid was either cDNA or gDNA, and it came from T cells, B-cell-depleted T cells, or PBMCs.

Original processing methods: Researchers report that nucleated cell counts were estimated from reference gene primer amplification. Repertoires were generated with immunoSEQ multiplex PCR, while TCRdb's copy carries only in-frame clones and drops some. V, J and clone size are taken as reported in that table, and D and trimming were inferred from the DNA itself. The sample carries about 330,000 clones, over 75% recorded once. Trimming at V came to 3 bases and at J to 0 bases, leaving 5 bases not matched to a gene. Germline loops: CDR1 SGHNT, CDR2 YYREEE (reference sequence). The length of the CDR3 is 16 residues. This clone occurred a few times. In terms of age and location, participants ranged from roughly 18 to 90 years and lived in fewer than 30 US areas. Symptom resolution, clearance, or two negative PCRs marked the recovered donors of Cohort 3.

The rearrangement joins TRBV5-4 to TRBJ2-2, with 7 bases identical to TRBD1. The TCR sequence derives from a woman between 18 and 30 years old who had recovered from COVID-19. The sample taken for sequencing was PBMCs or T cells enriched from blood (not recorded which). CDR3 in amino acids: CASSSRQGTNTGELFF. For the CDR3, the DNA is TGTGCCAGCAGCTCGCGACAGGGTACGAACACCGGGGAGCTGTTTTTT.